This entry features one T cell receptor (beta chain) sequence. Its antigen is unidentified. This entry is derived from a study of T cell repertoires in cytomegalovirus infection. Study at large: Used in the study were CMV epitopes, some recently identified and HLA-C-restricted, others well-studied and HLA-B-restricted. Shared public TCR beta signatures pointed to both CMV infection and a matching HLA type. Regarding the study as a whole: Summed frequency of shared TCR beta families picked out CMV carriers who also had the relevant HLA. The study found HLA-C-restricted CMV-specific TCR beta clonotypes dominating the ex vivo response.

Germline CDR1 reads MNHEY; CDR2 reads SVGEGT. CDR3 size: 17 residues. V was clipped by 2 bases and J by 3 bases, with 20 bases between them. TCRdb itself ran the reads through MiXCR, one entry per CDR3 protein. The top ten clones hold 85% to 95% of a sample with 70,000 to 85,000 distinct CDR3 sequences, roughly 37% of them seen once. Sequenced material: CD8+ T cells from cultured PBMCs, taken from culture after CMV antigen stimulation. The genes are TRBV6-2 or TRBV6-3 and TRBJ2-7; maybe TRBD1 (6 bases). The sequence was collected from a human donor in good health (CMV status not recorded). Some clones in this sample may be carry-over from other donors' samples. CDR3 amino acids: CASSYDGRGDRFYEQYF. CDR3 coding DNA: TGTGCCAGCAGTTACGATGGCCGAGGTGACAGGTTCTACGAGCAGTACTTC.